This T cell receptor beta chain emerged from a study of tumor and adjacent non-tumor tissue in lung cancer. This clonotype was seen a few times. Its antigen is as yet unknown. A read error may be the cause here, since a much bigger clone is one base away. General observations from the study: Compared with tumor, normal lung showed significantly lower TCR diversity.

The library came from three nested PCR rounds adapted from ARM-PCR protocols. TCRdb redid the calling of the multiplex PCR reads with MiXCR, one entry per CDR3 protein. The sample contains approximately 44,000 distinct CDR3 sequences, 60% of which appear only once. The template was RNA from unsorted bulk tissue. More than 3 cm separated this lung sample from the edge of the tumor. V was pared by 3 bases and J by 6 bases, with 11 bases between. Germline CDR1 ENHRY, CDR2 SYGVKD. The CDR3 has 13 amino acids. The clonotype was recovered from a man aged 50 to 59 with non-small cell lung cancer. The sequenced material came from distant non-tumor lung tissue. This chain links TRBV10-3 with TRBJ1-1, with D maybe TRBD1 (5 bases). The CDR3 is CAISERGGPEAFF. In DNA, the CDR3 is TGTGCCATCAGTGAACGGGGGGGACCTGAAGCTTTCTTT.